This is a list of T cell receptor beta chains from one sample in a study of T-cell reconstitution after alpha-beta-depleted transplantation in children. A single record per CDR3 protein comes from TCRdb applying MiXCR to the PCR reads. The sample lists fewer than 350,000 distinct CDR3 sequences; almost 8% were seen once. This specimen consisted of peripheral blood, obtained 360 days after TCRalphabeta/CD19-depleted stem cell transplant. Every receptor here comes from a female patient aged 2 to 10 who had a stem cell transplant for Fanconi anemia, so the T cells may come from the graft donor. CDR3s include the opening cysteine and the closing phenylalanine or tryptophan. A D gene is named only where the DNA matches it firmly. The size field is filled for only some rows; it gives once, few, many or a size class.

NA	TRBV25-1	TRBD2	TRBJ2-1	CASSDGGGVVYEQFF	TGTGCCAGCAGTGATGGGGGGGGGGTTGTATATGAGCAGTTCTTC
few	TRBV4-1	TRBD1	TRBJ2-7	CASSTGTGAYEQYF	TGCGCCAGCAGCACCGGGACAGGGGCGTACGAGCAGTACTTC
many	TRBV20-1	NA	TRBJ2-7	CSARDPRRFSYEQYF	TGCAGTGCTAGAGATCCAAGAAGATTCTCCTACGAGCAGTACTTC
many	TRBV20-1	TRBD1	TRBJ2-5	CSARSWDREETQYF	TGCAGTGCTAGGTCATGGGACAGGGAAGAGACCCAGTACTTC
few	TRBV24-1	TRBD1	TRBJ1-2	CATSDPGTGPARDGYTF	TGTGCCACCAGTGATCCCGGGACAGGTCCTGCTAGAGATGGCTACACCTTC
many	TRBV7-6	NA	TRBJ2-3	CASSLGTVPSTDTQYF	TGTGCCAGCAGCTTAGGGACAGTCCCTAGCACAGATACGCAGTATTTT
few	TRBV6-5	TRBD2	TRBJ2-1	CASSYRSGGYNEQFF	TGTGCCAGCAGTTACCGGAGCGGGGGCTACAATGAGCAGTTCTTC
NA	TRBV28	TRBD1	TRBJ1-3	CASSFRGASSGNTIYF	TGTGCCAGCAGTTTCAGGGGGGCAAGCTCTGGAAACACCATATATTTT
many	TRBV29-1	NA	TRBJ1-1	CSVEGKGREAFF	TGCAGCGTTGAAGGTAAGGGAAGAGAAGCTTTCTTT
many	TRBV20-1	TRBD2	TRBJ2-3	CSARRPSGLTDTQYF	TGCAGTGCTAGGCGTCCTAGCGGCCTCACAGATACGCAGTATTTT
few	TRBV6-6	NA	TRBJ1-2	CASSWEGNYGYTF	TGTGCCAGCAGTTGGGAAGGGAACTATGGCTACACCTTC
many	TRBV6-4	NA	TRBJ2-1	CASSDRPYNEQFF	TGTGCCAGCAGTGATAGGCCCTACAATGAGCAGTTCTTC
many	TRBV29-1	NA	TRBJ1-5	CSVGSRDQPQHF	TGCAGCGTTGGGTCCAGGGATCAGCCCCAGCATTTT
many	TRBV6-1	NA	TRBJ2-4	CASSGLGAAKNIQYF	TGTGCCAGCAGTGGATTGGGGGCCGCCAAAAACATTCAGTACTTC
many	TRBV4-1	TRBD1	TRBJ2-7	CASSHLGQEYEQYF	TGCGCCAGCAGCCACTTAGGACAGGAATACGAGCAGTACTTC
NA	TRBV6-2/TRBV6-3	NA	TRBJ2-5	CASSYGGGAQETQYF	TGTGCCAGCAGTTATGGGGGGGGGGCACAAGAGACCCAGTACTTC
many	TRBV24-1	TRBD1	TRBJ2-5	CATSDPTGVETQYF	TGTGCCACCAGTGACCCGACAGGGGTGGAGACCCAGTACTTC
once	TRBV14	NA	TRBJ2-2	CASPGQNTGELFF	TGTGCCAGCCCCGGGCAGAACACCGGGGAGCTGTTTTTT
few	TRBV6-1	TRBD2	TRBJ2-7	CASSALNVQRGVRLSYEQYF	TGTGCCAGCAGTGCCCTTAATGTCCAGCGGGGGGTCCGACTCTCCTACGAGCAGTACTTC
many	TRBV7-9	NA	TRBJ2-7	CASSYSEQYF	TGTGCCTCTAGCTATTCCGAGCAGTACTTC
few	TRBV11-2	NA	TRBJ2-2	CASSLMAGAAGELFF	TGTGCCAGCAGCTTAATGGCAGGCGCGGCCGGGGAGCTGTTTTTT
many	TRBV12-3/TRBV12-4	NA	TRBJ2-3	CASSLAPGTDTQYF	TGTGCCAGCAGTTTAGCGCCAGGCACAGATACGCAGTATTTT
NA	TRBV27	NA	TRBJ1-5	CASSFGFGFNQPQHF	TGTGCCAGCAGTTTCGGGTTTGGGTTCAATCAGCCCCAGCATTTT
NA	TRBV7-9	NA	TRBJ1-2	CASTTQTNYGYTF	TGTGCCAGCACCACACAGACTAACTATGGCTACACCTTC
many	TRBV12-3/TRBV12-4	NA	TRBJ1-2	CASSLGGLGYTF	TGTGCCAGCAGTTTGGGGGGGTTAGGCTACACCTTC
many	TRBV28	NA	TRBJ1-2	CASSVTAIYGYTF	TGTGCCAGCAGTGTGACAGCAATCTATGGCTACACCTTC
many	TRBV29-1	TRBD1	TRBJ1-1	CSAGQGRTEAFF	TGCAGCGCGGGACAGGGGAGGACTGAAGCTTTCTTT